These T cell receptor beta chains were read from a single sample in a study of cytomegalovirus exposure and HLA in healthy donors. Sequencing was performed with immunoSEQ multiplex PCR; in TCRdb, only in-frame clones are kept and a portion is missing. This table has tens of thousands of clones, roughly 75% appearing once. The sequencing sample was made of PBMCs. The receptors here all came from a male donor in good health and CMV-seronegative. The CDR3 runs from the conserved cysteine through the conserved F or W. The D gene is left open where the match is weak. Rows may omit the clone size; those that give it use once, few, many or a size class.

CDR3 DNA: TGTGCCACCGACCCAGGACTAGATGGCGCAGATACGCAGTATTTT; CDR3 protein: CATDPGLDGADTQYF; J gene: TRBJ2-3; clone size: -; V gene: TRBV6-6; D gene: TRBD2
CDR3 DNA: TGTGCCAGCAGCCACCGGACAGGGCGGGGTGAGCAGTTCTTC; CDR3 protein: CASSHRTGRGEQFF; J gene: TRBJ2-1; clone size: -; V gene: TRBV16; D gene: TRBD1
CDR3 DNA: TGTGCCAGCAGCTTGACCCGTGGCTCGTACAATGAGCAGTTCTTC; CDR3 protein: CASSLTRGSYNEQFF; J gene: TRBJ2-1; clone size: -; V gene: TRBV5-5; D gene: -
CDR3 DNA: TGTGCCATCAACGCTTTGGCGGGGGGGCCCAGCTCCTACAATGAGCAGTTCTTC; CDR3 protein: CAINALAGGPSSYNEQFF; J gene: TRBJ2-1; clone size: -; V gene: TRBV10-3; D gene: TRBD2
CDR3 DNA: TGTGCCAGCAGTTTATGGGCCCAGAACACTGAAGCTTTCTTT; CDR3 protein: CASSLWAQNTEAFF; J gene: TRBJ1-1; clone size: -; V gene: TRBV27; D gene: -
CDR3 DNA: TGCGCCAGCAGCAACGAGAACTATGGCTACACCTTC; CDR3 protein: CASSNENYGYTF; J gene: TRBJ1-2; clone size: -; V gene: TRBV5-1; D gene: -
CDR3 DNA: TGTGCCAGCAGCTTTCTTCTCGGGGACAGGGGCCCTAAACCGGTTGGCTACACCTTC; CDR3 protein: CASSFLLGDRGPKPVGYTF; J gene: TRBJ1-2; clone size: -; V gene: TRBV7-9; D gene: TRBD1
CDR3 DNA: TGCGCCAGCAGCTTGGAACAGCTTTCCGCCGGGGAGCTGTTTTTT; CDR3 protein: CASSLEQLSAGELFF; J gene: TRBJ2-2; clone size: few; V gene: TRBV5-1; D gene: -
CDR3 DNA: TGCGACAGGAGGGGTGGGAGACAGGTGGGGTCCTACGAGCAGTACTTC; CDR3 protein: CDRRGGRQVGSYEQYF; J gene: TRBJ2-7; clone size: -; V gene: TRBV5-1; D gene: -
CDR3 DNA: TGTGCCTCATCGGGGGACTCCTACGAGCAGTACTTC; CDR3 protein: CASSGDSYEQYF; J gene: TRBJ2-7; clone size: once; V gene: TRBV5-8; D gene: -